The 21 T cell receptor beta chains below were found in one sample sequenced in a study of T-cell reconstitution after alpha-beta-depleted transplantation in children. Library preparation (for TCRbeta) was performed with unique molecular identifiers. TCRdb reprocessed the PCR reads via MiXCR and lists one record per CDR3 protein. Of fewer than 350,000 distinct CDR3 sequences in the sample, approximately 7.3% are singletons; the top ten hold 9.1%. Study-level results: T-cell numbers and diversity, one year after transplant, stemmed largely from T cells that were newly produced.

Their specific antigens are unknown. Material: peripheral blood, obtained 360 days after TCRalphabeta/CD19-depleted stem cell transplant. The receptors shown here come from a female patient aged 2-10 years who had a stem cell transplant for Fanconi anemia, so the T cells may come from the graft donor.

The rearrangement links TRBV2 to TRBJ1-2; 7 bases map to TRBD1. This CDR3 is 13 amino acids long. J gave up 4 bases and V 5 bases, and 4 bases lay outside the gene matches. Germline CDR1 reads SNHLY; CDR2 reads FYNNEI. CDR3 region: CASSRDSAYGYTF. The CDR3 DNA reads TGTGCCAGCAGTCGGGACAGCGCCTATGGCTACACCTTC.

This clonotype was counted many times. CDR3 DNA sequence: TGCAGCGTTGGAGGCCGGGACAGCCGGTCCTACGAGCAGTACTTC. It translates to CSVGGRDSRSYEQYF. The rearrangement uses TRBV29-1 and TRBJ2-7; 7 bases map to TRBD1. V dropped 4 bases and J dropped 1; count of bases not matched to a gene: 10. CDR1 SQVTM and CDR2 ANQGSEA come from the germline V gene. The CDR3 is 15 amino acids.

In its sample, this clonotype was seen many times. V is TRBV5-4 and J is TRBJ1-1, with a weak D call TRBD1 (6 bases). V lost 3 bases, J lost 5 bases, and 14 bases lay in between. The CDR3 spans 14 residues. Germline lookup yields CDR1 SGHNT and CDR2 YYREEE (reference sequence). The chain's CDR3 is CASSYDRSGTEAFF. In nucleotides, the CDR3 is TGTGCCAGCAGCTACGACAGGTCGGGGACTGAAGCTTTCTTT.

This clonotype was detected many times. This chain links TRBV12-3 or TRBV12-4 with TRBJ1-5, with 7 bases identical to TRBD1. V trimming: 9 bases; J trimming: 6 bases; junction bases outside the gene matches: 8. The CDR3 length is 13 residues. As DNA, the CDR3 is TGTGCCAGTTCCAGGGGGGAGGGTCAGCCCCAGCATTTT. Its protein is CASSRGEGQPQHF.

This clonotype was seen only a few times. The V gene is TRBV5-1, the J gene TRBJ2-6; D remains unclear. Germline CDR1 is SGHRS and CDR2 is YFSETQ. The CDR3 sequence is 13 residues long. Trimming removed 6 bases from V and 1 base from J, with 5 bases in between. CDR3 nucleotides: TGCGCCAGCACCCCGTCTGGGGCCAACGTCCTGACTTTC. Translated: CASTPSGANVLTF.

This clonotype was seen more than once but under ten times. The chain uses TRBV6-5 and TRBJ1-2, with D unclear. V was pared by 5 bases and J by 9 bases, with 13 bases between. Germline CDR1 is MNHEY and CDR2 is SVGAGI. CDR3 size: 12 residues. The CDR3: CASSRQGGSYTF. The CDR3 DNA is TGTGCCAGCAGTAGACAAGGAGGGAGCTACACCTTC.

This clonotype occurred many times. CDR3 nucleotide sequence: TGTGCCAGCAGCTTAGAGAGTACTACCTACGAGCAGTACTTC. This encodes CASSLESTTYEQYF. The chain employs TRBV7-9 and TRBJ2-7; D is undetermined. CDR3 size: 14 residues. Germline CDR1 SEHNR, CDR2 FQNEAQ (reference sequence). Trimming left V 1 base short and J 2 bases short, with 9 bases between. The whole variable domain, filled in from reference TRBV7-9 and TRBJ2-7, reads DTGVSQNPRHKITKRGQNVTFRCDPISEHNRLYWYRQTLGQGPEFLTYFQNEAQLEKSRLLSDRFSAERPKGSFSTLEIQRTEQGDSAMYLCASSLESTTYEQYFGPGTRLTVT.

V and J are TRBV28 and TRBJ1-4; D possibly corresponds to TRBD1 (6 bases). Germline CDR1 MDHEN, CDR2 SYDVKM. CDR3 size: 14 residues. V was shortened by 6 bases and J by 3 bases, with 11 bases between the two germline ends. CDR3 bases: TGTGCCAGCAGCCCCGGGGGCCCTAATGAAAAACTGTTTTTT. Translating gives CASSPGGPNEKLFF.

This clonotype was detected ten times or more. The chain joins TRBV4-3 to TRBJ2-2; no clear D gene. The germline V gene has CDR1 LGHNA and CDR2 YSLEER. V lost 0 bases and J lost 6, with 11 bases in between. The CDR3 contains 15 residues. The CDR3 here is CASSQDQVIPGELFF. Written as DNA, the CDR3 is TGCGCCAGCAGCCAAGATCAAGTAATTCCCGGGGAGCTGTTTTTT.

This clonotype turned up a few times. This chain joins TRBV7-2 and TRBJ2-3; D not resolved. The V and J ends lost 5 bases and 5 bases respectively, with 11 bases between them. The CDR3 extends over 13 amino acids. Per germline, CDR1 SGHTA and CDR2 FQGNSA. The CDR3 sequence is CASSLFPIDTQYF. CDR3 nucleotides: TGTGCCAGCAGCCTCTTCCCAATAGATACGCAGTATTTT.

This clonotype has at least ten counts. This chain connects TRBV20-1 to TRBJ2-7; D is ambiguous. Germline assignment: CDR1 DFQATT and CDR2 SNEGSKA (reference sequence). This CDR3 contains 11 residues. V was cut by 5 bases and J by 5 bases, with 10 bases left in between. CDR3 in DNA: TGCAGTGCTCGTCAAGGGAACGAGCAGTACTTC. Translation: CSARQGNEQYF.

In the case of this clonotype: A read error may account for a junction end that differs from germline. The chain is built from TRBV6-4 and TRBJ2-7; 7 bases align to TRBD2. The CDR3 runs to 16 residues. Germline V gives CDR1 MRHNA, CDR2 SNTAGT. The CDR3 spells CTSSVGAGNISYEQYF. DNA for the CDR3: TGTACCAGCAGTGTCGGAGCGGGAAATATTTCCTACGAGCAGTACTTC.

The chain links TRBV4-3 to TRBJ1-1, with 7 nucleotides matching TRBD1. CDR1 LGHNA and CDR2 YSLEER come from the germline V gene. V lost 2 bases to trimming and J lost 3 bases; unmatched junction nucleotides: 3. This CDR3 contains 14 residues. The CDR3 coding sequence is TGCGCCAGCAGCCAAATAACAGGGGACACTGAAGCTTTCTTT. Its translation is CASSQITGDTEAFF.

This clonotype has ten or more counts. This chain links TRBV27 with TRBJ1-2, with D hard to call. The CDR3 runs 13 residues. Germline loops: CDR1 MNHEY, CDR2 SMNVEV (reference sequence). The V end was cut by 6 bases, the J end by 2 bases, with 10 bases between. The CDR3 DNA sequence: TGTGCCAGCAGCAACTACAGAAACTATGGCTACACCTTC. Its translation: CASSNYRNYGYTF.

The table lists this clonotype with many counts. For the CDR3, the DNA is TGTGCCAGCAGTTTGGGGGGCTACACCTTC. Its protein product is CASSLGGYTF. This chain uses TRBV28 with TRBJ1-2; no reliable D call. CDR1 is MDHEN and CDR2 is SYDVKM in the germline V gene. Trimming shortened V by 3 bases and J by 8 bases, and 4 bases separated the two germline ends. The CDR3 extends over 10 amino acids.

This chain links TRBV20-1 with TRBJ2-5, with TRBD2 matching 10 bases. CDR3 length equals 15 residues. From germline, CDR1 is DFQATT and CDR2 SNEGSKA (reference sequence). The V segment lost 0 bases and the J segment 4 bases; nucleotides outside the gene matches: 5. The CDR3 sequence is CSAREGAGGSETQYF. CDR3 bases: TGCAGTGCTAGAGAGGGAGCGGGAGGGTCAGAGACCCAGTACTTC.

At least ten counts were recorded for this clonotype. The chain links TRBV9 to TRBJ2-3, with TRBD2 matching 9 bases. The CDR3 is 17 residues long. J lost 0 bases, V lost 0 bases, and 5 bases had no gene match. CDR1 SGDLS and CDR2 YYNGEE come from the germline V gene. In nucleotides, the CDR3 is TGTGCCAGCAGCGTAGGTCGACTAGCGGCTAGCACAGATACGCAGTATTTT. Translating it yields CASSVGRLAASTDTQYF.

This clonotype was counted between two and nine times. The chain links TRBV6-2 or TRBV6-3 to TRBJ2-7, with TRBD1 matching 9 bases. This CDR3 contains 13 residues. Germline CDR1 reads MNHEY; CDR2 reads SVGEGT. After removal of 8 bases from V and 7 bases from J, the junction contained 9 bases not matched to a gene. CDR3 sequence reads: CASRTGDLREQYV. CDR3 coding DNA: TGTGCCAGCCGGACAGGGGACCTGCGGGAGCAGTACGTC.

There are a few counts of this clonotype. The CDR3 DNA follows: TGTGCCAGCAGCGTAGGGGTTACGCACACTGAAGCTTTCTTT. Translation gives CASSVGVTHTEAFF. The V and J genes are TRBV9 and TRBJ1-1; D is unresolved. CDR3 length equals 14 residues. The germline V and J ends were trimmed by 0 bases and 3 bases, with 9 bases remaining between them. CDR1 is SGDLS, CDR2 YYNGEE, per germline.

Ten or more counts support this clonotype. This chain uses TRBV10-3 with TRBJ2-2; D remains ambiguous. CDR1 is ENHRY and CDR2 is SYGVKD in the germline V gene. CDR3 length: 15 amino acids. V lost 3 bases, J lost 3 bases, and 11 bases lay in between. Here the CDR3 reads CAISEYSGDTGELFF. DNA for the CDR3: TGTGCCATCAGTGAATATTCTGGGGACACCGGGGAGCTGTTTTTT.

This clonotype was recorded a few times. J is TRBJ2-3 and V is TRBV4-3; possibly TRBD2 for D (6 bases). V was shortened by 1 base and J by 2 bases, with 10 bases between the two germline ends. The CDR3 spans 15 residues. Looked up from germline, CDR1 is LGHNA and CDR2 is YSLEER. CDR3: CASSQAGDHTDTQYF. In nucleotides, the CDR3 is TGCGCCAGCAGCCAAGCGGGGGATCACACAGATACGCAGTATTTT.